The source of this T cell receptor beta chain is a study of cytomegalovirus exposure and HLA in healthy donors. The V gene's germline CDR1 is MDHEN and CDR2 SYDVKM. The CDR3 length equals 14 residues, ends included. There are a few counts of this clone. Antigen unknown. No DNA is shown, since the ends of the CDR3 on it are uncertain; the CDR3 is the one TCRdb lists. Study-level findings and limits: Listed as cytomegalovirus-associated were more than 150 TCR beta chains. A later analysis reportedly found fewer N-insertions in an Asian-associated ancestry cluster than the roughly 670-donor mean. DRB1 had the most TCR associations and HLA-C the fewest, a later analysis found, with rates varying by HLA locus.

Regarding donors, all were healthy bone marrow donors. Primers for the PCR totalled 60 Vbeta and 13 Jbeta. This table comes from immunoSEQ multiplex PCR, and its TCRdb copy is limited to in-frame clones, with some not included. The data hold 150,000 to 160,000 clones, with approximately 80% observed a single time. This sequence joins TRBV28 and TRBJ2-7; the table's D call, TRBD2, has no DNA check behind it. This clonotype originated in a woman aged 40 to 55 in good health and CMV-seronegative. The material sequenced was PBMCs. CDR3: CASSTSRGGNEQYF.